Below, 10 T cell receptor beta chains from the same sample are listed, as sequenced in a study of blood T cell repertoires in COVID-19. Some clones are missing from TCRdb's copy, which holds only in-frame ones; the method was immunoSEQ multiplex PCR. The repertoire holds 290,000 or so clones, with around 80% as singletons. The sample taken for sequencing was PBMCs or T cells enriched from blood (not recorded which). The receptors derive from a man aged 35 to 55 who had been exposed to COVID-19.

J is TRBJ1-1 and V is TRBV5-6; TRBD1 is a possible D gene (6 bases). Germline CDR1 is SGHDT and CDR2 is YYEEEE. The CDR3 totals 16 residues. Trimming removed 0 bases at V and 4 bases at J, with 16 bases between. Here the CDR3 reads CASSLEGGRLGTEAFF. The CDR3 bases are TGTGCCAGCAGCTTGGAGGGGGGGCGATTGGGCACTGAAGCTTTCTTT.

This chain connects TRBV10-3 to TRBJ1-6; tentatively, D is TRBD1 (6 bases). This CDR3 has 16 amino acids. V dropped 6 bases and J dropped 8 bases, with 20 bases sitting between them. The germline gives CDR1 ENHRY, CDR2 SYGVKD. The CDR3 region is CAIRERRTDPDSPLHF. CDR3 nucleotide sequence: TGTGCCATCAGAGAGAGACGGACAGACCCAGATTCACCCCTCCACTTT.

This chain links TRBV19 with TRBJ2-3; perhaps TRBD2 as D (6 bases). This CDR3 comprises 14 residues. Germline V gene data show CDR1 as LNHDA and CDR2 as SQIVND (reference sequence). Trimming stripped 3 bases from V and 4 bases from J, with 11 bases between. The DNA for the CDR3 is TGTGCCAGTAGTATTCGTAGCGGCCCAGATACGCAGTATTTT. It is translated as CASSIRSGPDTQYF.

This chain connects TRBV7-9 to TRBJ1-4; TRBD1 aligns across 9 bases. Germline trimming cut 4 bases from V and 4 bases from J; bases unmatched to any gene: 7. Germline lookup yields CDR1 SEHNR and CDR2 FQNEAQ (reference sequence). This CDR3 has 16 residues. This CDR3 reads CASSSPGTGLNEKLFF. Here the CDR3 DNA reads TGTGCCAGCAGCTCCCCCGGGACAGGGCTTAATGAAAAACTGTTTTTT.

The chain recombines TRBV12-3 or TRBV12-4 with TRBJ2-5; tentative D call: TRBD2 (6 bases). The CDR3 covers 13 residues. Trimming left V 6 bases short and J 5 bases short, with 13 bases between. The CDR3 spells CASRTGGGETQYF. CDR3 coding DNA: TGTGCCAGCAGAACAGGAGGAGGGGAGACCCAGTACTTC.

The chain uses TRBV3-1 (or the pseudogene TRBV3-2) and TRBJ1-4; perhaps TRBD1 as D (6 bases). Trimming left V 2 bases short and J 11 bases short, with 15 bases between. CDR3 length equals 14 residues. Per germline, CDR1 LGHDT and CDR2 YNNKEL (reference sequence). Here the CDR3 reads CASSQTGPVPKLFF. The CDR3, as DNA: TGTGCCAGCAGCCAAACAGGGCCAGTCCCTAAACTGTTTTTT.

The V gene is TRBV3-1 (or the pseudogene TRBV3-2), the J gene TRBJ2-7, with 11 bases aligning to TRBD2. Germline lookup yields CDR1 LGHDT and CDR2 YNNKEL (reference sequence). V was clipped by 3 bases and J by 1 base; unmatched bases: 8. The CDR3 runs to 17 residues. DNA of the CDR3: TGTGCCAGCAGCCATCGGGGACTAGCGGAGCAATCCTACGAGCAGTACTTC. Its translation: CASSHRGLAEQSYEQYF.

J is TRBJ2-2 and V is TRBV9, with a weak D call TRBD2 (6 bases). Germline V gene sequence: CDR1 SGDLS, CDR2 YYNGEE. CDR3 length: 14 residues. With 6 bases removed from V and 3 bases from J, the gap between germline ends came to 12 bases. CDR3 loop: CASTLKRDTGELFF. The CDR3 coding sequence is TGTGCCAGCACCCTAAAGCGGGACACCGGGGAGCTGTTTTTT.

CDR3 nucleotide sequence: TGTGCCAGCAGCCACGGCCAGCGGACTATTAATGAAAAACTGTTTTTT. This codes for CASSHGQRTINEKLFF. The genes are TRBV5-8 and TRBJ1-4; no clear D gene. The V and J ends lost 4 bases and 4 bases respectively, with 17 bases between them. The CDR3 covers 16 residues. Germline CDR1 and CDR2: SGHTS and YDEGEE.

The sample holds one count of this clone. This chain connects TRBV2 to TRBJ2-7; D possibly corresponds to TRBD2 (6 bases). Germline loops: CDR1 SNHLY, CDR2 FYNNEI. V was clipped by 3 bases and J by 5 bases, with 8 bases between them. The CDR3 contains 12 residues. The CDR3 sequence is CASSDGEDEQYF. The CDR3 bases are TGTGCCAGCAGTGACGGGGAGGACGAGCAGTACTTC.